This T cell receptor beta chain was documented in a study of cytotoxic CD8 clonotypes in ibrutinib-treated CLL. The table came from immunoSEQ multiplex PCR; TCRdb's copy has only in-frame clones and leaves some out. The sample has roughly 110,000 clones, about 53% seen once. Findings of the study overall: Baseline values of clonality outstripped age-matched healthy donors and followed circulating CD8+ T-cell counts.

In this sample, this clone turned up a few times. The target antigen is unknown. V dropped 0 bases and J dropped 4 bases, with 15 bases sitting between them. This CDR3 is 17 amino acids long. CDR1 is SGHAT and CDR2 is FQDESV in the germline V gene (reference sequence). The chain uses TRBV11-1 and TRBJ2-2; the D call may be TRBD1 or TRBD2 (5 bases each). The sequence was obtained from a human donor with chronic lymphocytic leukemia. Sequencing used PBMCs, obtained after 24 months of ibrutinib treatment. CDR3 DNA: TGTGCCAGCAGCTTAGCGAGGGGAAGAACTAGCACCGGGGAGCTGTTTTTT. It specifies CASSLARGRTSTGELFF.